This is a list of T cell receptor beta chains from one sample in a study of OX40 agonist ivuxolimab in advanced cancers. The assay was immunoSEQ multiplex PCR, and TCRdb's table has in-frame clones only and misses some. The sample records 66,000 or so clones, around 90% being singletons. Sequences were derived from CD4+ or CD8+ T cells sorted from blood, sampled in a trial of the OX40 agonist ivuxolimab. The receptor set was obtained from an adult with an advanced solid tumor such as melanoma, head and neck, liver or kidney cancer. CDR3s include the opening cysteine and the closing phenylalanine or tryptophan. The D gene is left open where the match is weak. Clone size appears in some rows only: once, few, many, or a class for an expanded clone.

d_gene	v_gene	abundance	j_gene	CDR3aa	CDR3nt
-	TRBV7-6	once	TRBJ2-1	CASSLSSVSYNEQFF	TGTGCCAGCAGCTTAAGTAGCGTCTCCTACAATGAGCAGTTCTTC
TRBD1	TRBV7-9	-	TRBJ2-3	CASSLDRVTDTQYF	TGTGCCAGCAGCTTGGACAGGGTCACAGATACGCAGTATTTT
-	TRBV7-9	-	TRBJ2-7	CASSLDNGGAEQYF	TGTGCCAGCAGCTTAGATAACGGTGGGGCCGAGCAGTACTTC
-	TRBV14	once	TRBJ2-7	CASSQEGYFTSYEQYF	TGTGCCAGCAGCCAAGAAGGATACTTTACTTCCTACGAGCAGTACTTC
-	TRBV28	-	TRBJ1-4	CASRGSEKLFF	TGTGCTTCGAGGGGGAGTGAAAAACTGTTTTTT
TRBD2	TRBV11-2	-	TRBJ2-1	CASSLVVGGPLQFF	TGTGCCAGCAGCTTAGTCGTGGGAGGGCCTCTGCAGTTCTTC
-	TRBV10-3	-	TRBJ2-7	CAILNQGTPYEQYF	TGTGCCATCCTTAACCAAGGGACACCGTACGAGCAGTACTTC
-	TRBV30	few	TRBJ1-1	CAWSAGSRREAFF	TGTGCCTGGAGTGCGGGGAGCAGACGTGAAGCTTTCTTT
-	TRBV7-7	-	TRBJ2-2	CASSPGTLRGTGELFF	TGTGCTAGCAGCCCCGGGACACTGCGCGGCACCGGGGAGCTGTTTTTT
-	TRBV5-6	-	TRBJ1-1	CASSLLGEAFF	TGTGCCAGCAGCTTGTTAGGTGAAGCTTTCTTT
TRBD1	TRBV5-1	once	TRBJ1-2	CASHTDGTGATGYTF	TGCGCCAGCCACACCGACGGGACAGGGGCGACGGGCTACACCTTC
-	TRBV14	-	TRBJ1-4	CASSQMRTGLNEKLFF	TGTGCCAGCAGCCAGATGAGAACAGGTCTTAATGAAAAACTGTTTTTT
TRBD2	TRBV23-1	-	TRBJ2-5	CASRGRGLAGQIQETQYF	TGCGCCAGCAGAGGCCGGGGACTAGCGGGCCAGATACAAGAGACCCAGTACTTC
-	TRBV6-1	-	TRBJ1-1	CASSPMVPMNTEAFF	TGTGCCAGCAGCCCCATGGTGCCTATGAACACTGAAGCTTTCTTT
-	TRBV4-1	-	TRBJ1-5	CASSQGGGGNQPQHF	TGCGCCAGCAGCCAAGGGGGGGGAGGCAATCAGCCCCAGCATTTT
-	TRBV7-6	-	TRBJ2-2	CASSSRTGELFF	TGTGCCAGCAGTTCGAGGACCGGGGAGCTGTTTTTT
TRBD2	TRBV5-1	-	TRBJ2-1	CASSVGTSNEQFF	TGCGCCAGCAGCGTAGGGACTAGCAATGAGCAGTTCTTC
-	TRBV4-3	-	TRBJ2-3	CASSQAGPNTQYF	TGCGCCAGCAGCCAAGCAGGACCGAATACGCAGTATTTT
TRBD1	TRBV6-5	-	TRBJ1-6	CASSYGDRVDSPLHF	TGTGCCAGCAGTTACGGAGACAGGGTTGATTCACCCCTCCACTTT
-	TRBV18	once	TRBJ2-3	CASSPPLALNSDTQYF	TGTGCCAGCTCACCACCCCTAGCGCTCAATTCAGATACGCAGTATTTT
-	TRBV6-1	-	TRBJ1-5	CASRDPGQPQHF	TGTGCCAGCAGGGATCCTGGGCAGCCCCAGCATTTT
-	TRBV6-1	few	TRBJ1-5	CASIQGMSNQPQHF	TGTGCCAGCATTCAGGGGATGAGCAATCAGCCCCAGCATTTT
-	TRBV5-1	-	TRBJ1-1	CASSVVGGTTETFF	TGCGCCAGCAGCGTGGTGGGGGGGACCACTGAAACTTTCTTT
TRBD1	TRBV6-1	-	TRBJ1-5	CASSGGQYISQHF	TGTGCCAGCAGTGGGGGACAGTATATCTCCCAGCATTTT
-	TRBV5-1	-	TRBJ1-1	CASSLDGTRNTEAFF	TGCGCCAGCAGCTTAGATGGGACAAGGAACACTGAAGCTTTCTTT
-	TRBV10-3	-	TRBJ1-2	CAISDPLRTSNYGYTF	TGTGCCATCAGTGACCCCTTAAGAACCAGTAACTATGGCTACACCTTC
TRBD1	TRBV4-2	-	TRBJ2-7	CASSQDVGTGSNEQYF	TGTGCCAGCAGCCAAGATGTCGGGACAGGGAGCAACGAGCAGTACTTC
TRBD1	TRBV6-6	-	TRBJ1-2	CASTRGQRHKNYGYTF	TGTGCCAGCACACGGGGACAGCGGCACAAAAACTATGGCTACACCTTC
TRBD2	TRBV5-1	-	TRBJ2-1	CASSFPSGSYNEQFF	TGCGCCAGCAGCTTTCCTAGCGGGTCCTACAATGAGCAGTTCTTC
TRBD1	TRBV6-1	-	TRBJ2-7	CASSVGQLYEQYF	TGTGCCAGCAGTGTGGGACAGCTCTACGAGCAGTACTTC
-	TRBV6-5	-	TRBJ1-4	CASSSVGSNEKLFF	TGTGCCAGCAGCTCCGTCGGCAGTAATGAAAAACTGTTTTTT
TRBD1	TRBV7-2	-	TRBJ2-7	CASSSESWTGNSYEQYF	TGTGCCAGCAGCTCCGAATCCTGGACAGGGAACTCCTACGAGCAGTACTTC
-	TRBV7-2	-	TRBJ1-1	CASSLAGVGNTEAFF	TGTGCCAGCAGCTTAGCGGGGGTAGGGAACACTGAAGCTTTCTTT
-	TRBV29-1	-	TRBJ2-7	CSVGSGNYEQYF	TGCAGCGTTGGATCTGGCAACTACGAGCAGTACTTC
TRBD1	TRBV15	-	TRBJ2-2	CATSRGQGVTGELFF	TGTGCCACCAGCAGGGGACAGGGGGTCACCGGGGAGCTGTTTTTT
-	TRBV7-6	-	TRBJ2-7	CASSLPGDGWKQYF	TGTGCCAGCAGCTTACCAGGGGATGGGTGGAAGCAGTACTTC
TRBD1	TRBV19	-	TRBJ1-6	CASSIRTGASSYNSPLHF	TGTGCCAGTAGTATTAGGACAGGCGCCAGCTCCTATAATTCACCCCTCCACTTT
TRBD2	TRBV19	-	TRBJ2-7	CASSPTSGSLYEQYF	TGTGCCAGTAGTCCGACTAGCGGGAGTCTATACGAGCAGTACTTC
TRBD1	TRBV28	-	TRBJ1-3	CASSQLPGTGTNSGNTIYF	TGTGCCAGCAGTCAACTGCCCGGGACAGGGACGAACTCTGGAAACACCATATATTTT
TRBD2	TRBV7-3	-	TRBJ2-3	CASSARLAGLSTDTQYF	TGTGCCAGCAGCGCCCGACTAGCGGGACTTAGCACAGATACGCAGTATTTT
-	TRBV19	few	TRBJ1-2	CASMGLMWENYGYTF	TGTGCCAGTATGGGGTTGATGTGGGAGAACTATGGCTACACCTTC
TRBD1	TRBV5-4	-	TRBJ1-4	CASSPTGGSEKLFF	TGTGCCAGCAGCCCGACAGGGGGAAGTGAAAAACTGTTTTTT
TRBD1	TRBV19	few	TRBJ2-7	CASSNKVQGVYYEQYF	TGTGCCAGTAGTAATAAGGTTCAGGGGGTATACTACGAGCAGTACTTC
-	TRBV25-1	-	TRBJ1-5	CASSERGGGNQPQHF	TGTGCCAGCAGTGAACGCGGGGGCGGCAATCAGCCCCAGCATTTT
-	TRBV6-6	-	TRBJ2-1	CASRPGPGKNYNEQFF	TGTGCCAGCAGACCCGGGCCGGGGAAAAACTACAATGAGCAGTTCTTC
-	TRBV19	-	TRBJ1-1	CASSLENTEAFF	TGTGCCAGTAGTTTGGAGAACACTGAAGCTTTCTTT
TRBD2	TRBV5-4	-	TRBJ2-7	CASSLPSGNSYEQYF	TGTGCCAGCAGCTTACCTAGCGGCAACTCCTACGAGCAGTACTTC
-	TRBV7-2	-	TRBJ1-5	CASSWGHTNQPQHF	TGTGCCAGCAGCTGGGGACACACCAATCAGCCCCAGCATTTT
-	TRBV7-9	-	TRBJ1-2	CASSSEQYGYTF	TGTGCCAGCAGCTCTGAACAATATGGCTACACCTTC
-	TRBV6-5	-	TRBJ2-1	CASSYGSVNYNEQFF	TGTGCCAGCAGTTACGGGTCAGTTAACTACAATGAGCAGTTCTTC
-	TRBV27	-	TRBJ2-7	CASSADRTYEQYF	TGTGCCAGCAGTGCTGACAGGACCTACGAGCAGTACTTC
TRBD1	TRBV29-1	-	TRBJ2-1	CSVGHKPGTALLNEQFF	TGCAGCGTCGGACATAAACCCGGGACAGCTCTACTCAATGAGCAGTTCTTC
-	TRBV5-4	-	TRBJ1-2	CASSLRVVPGEYSYGYTF	TGTGCCAGCAGCTTGAGGGTGGTGCCCGGGGAATATAGCTATGGCTACACCTTC
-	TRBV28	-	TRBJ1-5	CASRVTGLQPQHF	TGTGCCAGCAGGGTAACAGGGTTGCAGCCCCAGCATTTT
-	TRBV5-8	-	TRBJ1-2	CASSLRENYGYTF	TGTGCCAGCAGCTTGCGGGAGAACTATGGCTACACCTTC
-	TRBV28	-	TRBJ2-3	CASSNGGLANTDTQYF	TGTGCCAGCAGCAACGGAGGGTTGGCCAACACAGATACGCAGTATTTT